This T cell receptor (beta chain) emerged from a study of blood T cell repertoires in COVID-19. For the study at large: The United States, Italy and Spain were the sources of the acute and convalescent COVID-19 samples. The cDNA or gDNA used as material had been derived from T cells, B-cell-depleted T cells, or PBMCs.

Measured with immunoSEQ multiplex PCR; TCRdb has only the in-frame clones, and not every one. Of about 250,000 clones listed, about 79% are singletons. The CDR3 is 15 amino acids. The junction had 6 bases not matched to a gene; V was cut back by 2 bases and J by 2 bases. Germline CDR1 is GTSNPN and CDR2 is SVGIG (reference sequence). The sample taken for sequencing was peripheral blood. This sequence originates from an older man with acute or convalescent COVID-19. This rearrangement joins TRBV30 to TRBJ1-5, with TRBD1 matching 7 bases. For the CDR3, the DNA is TGTGCCTGGAGTAAGACAGGGTACGGCAATCAGCCCCAGCATTTT. Translating gives CAWSKTGYGNQPQHF.